This T cell receptor beta chain originates from a study of cytomegalovirus exposure and HLA in healthy donors. About the research overall: Around 80 million unique TCR sequences came from HLA-typed donors in an early release.

Looked up from germline, CDR1 is SEHNR and CDR2 is FQNEAQ (reference sequence). CDR3 length: 14 amino acids. Trimming pared 1 base from V and 5 bases from J, leaving 9 bases between. Regarding this clone: Its antigen remains unidentified.

Study observations and caveats: The classifier was said to identify cytomegalovirus status with high specificity and sensitivity. Three of the chains that were CMV-associated were confirmed in vitro to be specific for CMV antigens.

The PCR ran on 60 Vbeta and 13 Jbeta primers. TCRdb's table, derived via immunoSEQ multiplex PCR, lists solely in-frame clones and lacks some. The sample carries under 100,000 clones, over 65% recorded once. Sample: PBMCs. This receptor was identified in a man aged 50 to 60 in good health and CMV-seronegative. The chain carries TRBV7-9 and TRBJ1-5; D perhaps matches TRBD1 (5 bases). The CDR3 bases are TGTGCCAGCAGCTTAGTAGGGGATCATCAGCCCCAGCATTTT. Translated, it gives CASSLVGDHQPQHF.